The 5 T cell receptor beta chains reported below all come from one sample, sequenced in a study of vaccination effects on CD4 cells after COVID-19. Within the ViraFEST assay, antigen-specific CD4+ T cells underwent expansion with viral peptide pools prior to sequencing. Researchers isolated CD4+ T cells once about 11 days of culture had elapsed. Vaccine administered to participants consisted of two doses of either BNT162b2 or mRNA-1273. The antigens these receptors bind are not known. The table came from immunoSEQ multiplex PCR; TCRdb's copy has only in-frame clones and leaves some out. The sample records about 66,000 clones, about 80% being singletons. This material consisted of CD4+ T cells from PBMCs cultured with HCoV-OC43 spike peptides, taken after COVID-19 vaccination. Subset indicated: HCoV-OC43 spike overlapping peptide pool stimulation. The receptors were gathered from a human donor who received a COVID-19 vaccine.

This clone was observed a single time. The V and J genes are TRBV5-1 and TRBJ1-1, with 8 bases aligning to TRBD1. Per the germline V gene, CDR1 is SGHRS and CDR2 is YFSETQ. V was clipped by 5 bases and J by 11 bases; unmatched bases: 11. The CDR3 is 13 residues long. This CDR3 reads CASREDRVEGAFF. CDR3 nucleotides: TGCGCCAGCAGGGAGGACAGGGTTGAAGGGGCTTTCTTT.

V and J are TRBV5-1 and TRBJ1-2, with a possible D match to TRBD1 (5 bases). Trimming removed 4 bases from V and 3 bases from J, with 13 bases in between. The CDR3 consists of 14 residues. Germline CDR1 and CDR2: SGHRS and YFSETQ. DNA of the CDR3: TGCGCCAGCAGCCCGCGCCGGGGCGACTATGGCTACACCTTC. Protein sequence: CASSPRRGDYGYTF.

This clone was observed once. V is TRBV19 and J is TRBJ1-4; D is undetermined. Looked up from germline, CDR1 is LNHDA and CDR2 is SQIVND (reference sequence). V was cut by 6 bases and J by 0 bases, with 8 bases left in between. This CDR3 contains 14 residues. This CDR3 reads CASRFTATNEKLFF. The CDR3 DNA follows: TGTGCCAGTAGGTTCACGGCAACTAATGAAAAACTGTTTTTT. Drawing the rest from reference TRBV19 and TRBJ1-4, the complete variable domain is DGGITQSPKYLFRKEGQNVTLSCEQNLNHDAMYWYRQDPGQGLRLIYYSQIVNDFQKGDIAEGYSVSREKKESFPLTVTSAQKNPTAFYLCASRFTATNEKLFFGSGTQLSVL.

In its sample, this clone was seen a few times. This sequence joins TRBV18 and TRBJ2-4, with D possibly matching TRBD1 (5 bases). Germline CDR1 is KGHSH and CDR2 is LQKENI. The CDR3 runs 14 residues. V was clipped by 2 bases and J by 8 bases, with 13 bases between them. DNA of the CDR3: TGTGCCAGCTCACCAAGCGACAGTTTGGACATTCAGTACTTC. Encoded protein: CASSPSDSLDIQYF. The variable domain in full, with the rest retrieved from reference TRBV18 and TRBJ2-4, is NAGVMQNPRHLVRRRGQEARLRCSPMKGHSHVYWYRQLPEEGLKFMVYLQKENIIDESGMPKERFSAEFPKEGPSILRIQQVVRGDSAAYFCASSPSDSLDIQYFGAGTRLSVL.

This clone was observed a handful of times. The chain is built from TRBV5-1 and TRBJ2-3; TRBD2 matches 9 bases. V lost 4 bases to trimming and J lost 0 bases; unmatched junction nucleotides: 15. The CDR3 sequence is 19 residues long. Germline values: CDR1 SGHRS, CDR2 YFSETQ. CDR3 sequence: CASSPALAGVRTSTDTQYF. In DNA form, the CDR3 reads TGCGCCAGCAGCCCCGCCTTAGCGGGGGTAAGGACTAGCACAGATACGCAGTATTTT.